This TCR beta chain was retrieved from a study of blood T cell repertoires in COVID-19. Looking at the study overall: There were acute and convalescent COVID-19 samples, and they came from the United States, Italy and Spain. PBMCs, B-cell-depleted T cells, or T cells were the source of the cDNA or gDNA that made up the material.

The CDR3 sequence is 14 residues long. With 10 bases removed from V and 3 bases from J, the gap between germline ends came to 15 bases. Per the germline V gene, CDR1 is SGHAT and CDR2 is FQNNGV. As processed by the authors: Amplification of reference gene primers was used by the study to estimate nucleated cell counts. Only in-frame clones appear in the TCRdb table, and some are missing; sequencing was by immunoSEQ multiplex PCR. V, J and clone size derive from that table, while D and trimming were established from the DNA sequence. The profile shows around 300,000 clones, around 88% of them singletons. Enrollment of patients from Seattle took place during active infection, with longitudinal follow-up.

The V call is TRBV11-2, the J call TRBJ2-2; D may be TRBD2 (6 bases). This TCR derives from a woman aged 30 to 39 with COVID-19, enrolled during active disease. Sequencing was performed on peripheral blood. In DNA, the CDR3 is TGTGCCACCCGCCGTAAGCGGGACACCGGGGAGCTGTTTTTT. This translates into CATRRKRDTGELFF.